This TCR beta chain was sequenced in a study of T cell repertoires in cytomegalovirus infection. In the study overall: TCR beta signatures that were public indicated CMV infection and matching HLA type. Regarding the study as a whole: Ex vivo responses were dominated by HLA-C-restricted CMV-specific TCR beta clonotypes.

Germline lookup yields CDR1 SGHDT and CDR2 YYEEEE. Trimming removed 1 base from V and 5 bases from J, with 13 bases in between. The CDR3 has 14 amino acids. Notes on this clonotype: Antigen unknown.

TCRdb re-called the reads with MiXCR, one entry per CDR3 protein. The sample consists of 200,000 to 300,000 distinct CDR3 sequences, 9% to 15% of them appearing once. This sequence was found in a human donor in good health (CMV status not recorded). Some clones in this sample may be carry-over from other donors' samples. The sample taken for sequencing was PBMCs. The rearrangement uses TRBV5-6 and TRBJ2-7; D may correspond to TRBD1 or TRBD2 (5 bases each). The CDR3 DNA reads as TGTGCCAGCAGCTTGCCGGGACGAGTCGACGAGCAGTACTTC. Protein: CASSLPGRVDEQYF.